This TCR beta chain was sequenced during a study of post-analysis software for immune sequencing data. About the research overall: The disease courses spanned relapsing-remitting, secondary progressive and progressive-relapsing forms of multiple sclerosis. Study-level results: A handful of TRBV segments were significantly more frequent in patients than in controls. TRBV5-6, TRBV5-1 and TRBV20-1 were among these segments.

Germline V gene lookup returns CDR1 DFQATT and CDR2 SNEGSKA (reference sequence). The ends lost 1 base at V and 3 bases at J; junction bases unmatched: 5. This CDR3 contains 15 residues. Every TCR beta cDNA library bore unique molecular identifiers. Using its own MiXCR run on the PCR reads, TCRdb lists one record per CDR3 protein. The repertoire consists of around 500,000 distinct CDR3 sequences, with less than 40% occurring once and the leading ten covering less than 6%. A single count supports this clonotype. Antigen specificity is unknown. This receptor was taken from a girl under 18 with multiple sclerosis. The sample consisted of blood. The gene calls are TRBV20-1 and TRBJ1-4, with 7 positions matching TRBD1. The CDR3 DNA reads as TGCAGTGCTAGAGTAACAGGGGCCCCTAATGAAAAACTGTTTTTT. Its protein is CSARVTGAPNEKLFF.